This T cell receptor beta chain is drawn from a study of blood T cells in healthy people across ages. Using a J-beta primer mix together with a sample-barcoded 5' primer, a second PCR was run for about 7 to 12 cycles. TCRdb reprocessed the 5' RACE reads via MiXCR and lists one record per CDR3 protein. The sample yields some 850,000 distinct CDR3 sequences, under 30% seen once. CDR1 is LGHNT and CDR2 is FRNRAP in the germline V gene. This CDR3 spans 17 amino acids. V shed 1 base, J shed 3 bases, and the junction held 9 bases outside the gene matches. This clonotype was seen a handful of times. This sample also belongs to another study, concerning T cells of mothers and their children.

The chain combines TRBV12-5 with TRBJ1-2; 9 positions match TRBD1. This sequence was found in a boy under 18 in good health. Sequenced input: blood. DNA of the CDR3: TGTGCTAGTGGTTTGGACAACCCGGGACAGGGAGACTATGGCTACACCTTC. Residues: CASGLDNPGQGDYGYTF.